Listed below are T cell receptor beta chains from one sample, sequenced in a study of blood T cell repertoires in COVID-19. Repertoires were generated with immunoSEQ multiplex PCR, while TCRdb's copy carries only in-frame clones and drops some. The table has some 100,000 clones, approximately 80% seen once. The sequencing sample was made of peripheral blood. These receptors were taken from a man aged 70 or older with acute or convalescent COVID-19. CDR3s include the opening cysteine and the closing phenylalanine or tryptophan. D genes are given only for firm matches. Rows may omit the clone size; those that give it use once, few, many or a size class.

D gene | clone size | CDR3 length | J gene | V gene | CDR3 protein | CDR3 DNA
TRBD1 | . | 13 | TRBJ1-2 | TRBV5-5 | CASSETTGVGDTF | TGTGCCAGCAGCGAGACGACAGGGGTGGGGGACACCTTC
. | . | 13 | TRBJ2-7 | TRBV28 | CASSYQGRYEQYF | TGTGCCAGCAGTTACCAGGGAAGATACGAGCAGTACTTC
. | . | 14 | TRBJ2-7 | TRBV19 | CASSPGPIAYEQYF | TGTGCCAGTAGCCCCGGTCCGATCGCCTACGAGCAGTACTTC
TRBD1 | . | 14 | TRBJ2-3 | TRBV11-3 | CASSRGQGTDTQYF | TGTGCCAGCAGCAGGGGGCAGGGCACAGATACGCAGTATTTT
TRBD1 | . | 16 | TRBJ2-1 | TRBV24-1 | CATSDPGTGSYNEQFF | TGTGCCACCAGTGATCCCGGGACAGGCAGTTACAATGAGCAGTTCTTC
. | . | 12 | TRBJ1-2 | TRBV11-2 | CASSLRQDGYTF | TGTGCCAGCAGCTTAAGGCAGGATGGCTACACCTTC
. | . | 15 | TRBJ1-1 | TRBV5-4 | CASSPTTRVRPEAFF | TGTGCCAGCAGCCCGACCACACGGGTGAGACCGGAAGCTTTCTTT
TRBD1 | . | 14 | TRBJ1-2 | TRBV7-9 | CASFPDRGLDGYTF | TGTGCCAGCTTCCCGGACAGGGGGTTAGATGGCTACACCTTC
. | once | 15 | TRBJ1-1 | TRBV11-2 | CASSLEGGGAREAFF | TGTGCCAGCAGCTTAGAGGGAGGAGGGGCTAGGGAAGCTTTCTTT
. | . | 15 | TRBJ2-2 | TRBV7-8 | CASSPRGQENRELFF | TGTGCCAGCAGTCCCCGAGGGCAGGAGAATCGGGAGCTGTTTTTT
. | . | 15 | TRBJ1-1 | TRBV4-3 | CASSQDAGGWTEAFF | TGCGCCAGCAGCCAAGATGCGGGGGGCTGGACTGAAGCTTTCTTT
TRBD1 | . | 15 | TRBJ2-2 | TRBV2 | CASRYLTGVAGELFF | TGTGCCAGCAGATACCTGACAGGGGTGGCCGGGGAGCTGTTTTTT
TRBD1 | once | 13 | TRBJ2-7 | TRBV27 | CASSIPGGYEQYF | TGTGCCAGCAGTATCCCAGGGGGTTACGAGCAGTACTTC
. | once | 19 | TRBJ1-1 | TRBV6-4 | CASSDHIDRTVMFGTEAFF | TGTGCCAGCAGTGACCACATCGACAGGACAGTCATGTTCGGCACTGAAGCTTTCTTT
TRBD2 | . | 14 | TRBJ2-3 | TRBV7-9 | CASNPSGNTDTQYF | TGTGCCAGCAACCCTAGCGGGAACACAGATACGCAGTATTTT
. | . | 17 | TRBJ1-2 | TRBV10-3 | CAINPGGGSGGIYGYTF | TGTGCCATCAACCCCGGAGGAGGCAGTGGGGGGATCTATGGCTACACCTTC
TRBD1 | . | 15 | TRBJ1-4 | TRBV27 | CARGTGESLLEKLFF | TGTGCCAGGGGGACAGGGGAATCCTTACTAGAAAAACTGTTTTTT
. | . | 16 | TRBJ2-1 | TRBV4-2 | CASSPREVSSYNEQFF | TGTGCCAGCAGCCCCCGGGAAGTTAGCTCCTACAATGAGCAGTTCTTC
. | . | 14 | TRBJ1-1 | TRBV4-1 | CASSQVLSNTEAFF | TGCGCCAGCAGCCAAGTTCTCAGTAACACTGAAGCTTTCTTT
. | . | 10 | TRBJ2-7 | TRBV27 | CASSPLRQYF | TGTGCCAGCAGTCCCCTCCGGCAGTACTTC
. | . | 14 | TRBJ2-7 | TRBV29-1 | CSVRGAGSGYEQYF | TGCAGCGTTCGGGGAGCCGGGAGCGGATACGAGCAGTACTTC
TRBD2 | . | 15 | TRBJ2-2 | TRBV3-1/TRBV3-2 | CASSPGDYYTGELFF | TGTGCCAGCAGCCCCGGGGACTACTACACTGGGGAGCTGTTTTTT
TRBD2 | . | 14 | TRBJ2-7 | TRBV5-1 | CASSFSGSRYEQYF | TGCGCCAGCAGCTTTAGCGGGAGTAGGTACGAGCAGTACTTC
. | . | 14 | TRBJ2-7 | TRBV18 | CASSPHREGYEQYF | TGTGCCAGCTCACCGCACAGGGAGGGCTACGAGCAGTACTTC
TRBD1 | . | 14 | TRBJ1-1 | TRBV30 | CAWAHRGGDTEAFF | TGTGCCTGGGCCCACAGGGGAGGAGACACTGAAGCTTTCTTT
TRBD1 | many | 15 | TRBJ2-7 | TRBV27 | CATATQDRGLYEQYF | TGTGCCACCGCAACTCAGGACAGGGGCCTCTACGAGCAGTACTTC
TRBD2 | . | 15 | TRBJ2-1 | TRBV28 | CASSLGLAFYNEQFF | TGTGCCAGCAGTTTGGGACTAGCGTTTTACAATGAGCAGTTCTTC
. | . | 15 | TRBJ2-2 | TRBV11-2 | CASSFKPEGTGELFF | TGTGCCAGCAGCTTCAAGCCCGAGGGCACCGGGGAGCTGTTTTTT
. | . | 14 | TRBJ2-3 | TRBV5-4 | CASSLEYSTDTQYF | TGTGCCAGCAGCTTGGAATATTCCACAGATACGCAGTATTTT
TRBD1 | . | 14 | TRBJ2-7 | TRBV5-1 | CASSLQAGGDEQYF | TGCGCCAGCAGCTTGCAGGCAGGGGGCGACGAGCAGTACTTC
. | . | 14 | TRBJ1-1 | TRBV29-1 | CSVEVATMNTEAFF | TGCAGCGTTGAAGTCGCCACTATGAACACTGAAGCTTTCTTT
. | . | 14 | TRBJ2-4 | TRBV7-8 | CASSRTRGKNIQYF | TGTGCCAGCAGCCGCACCCGGGGCAAAAACATTCAGTACTTC
. | . | 16 | TRBJ2-7 | TRBV21-1 | CASSNAESVHSYEQYF | TGTGCCAGCAGCAACGCGGAGAGCGTTCACTCCTACGAGCAGTACTTC
. | . | 17 | TRBJ2-1 | TRBV15 | CATSRDIPGSSYNEQFF | TGTGCCACCAGCAGAGATATTCCGGGGAGCTCCTACAATGAGCAGTTCTTC
TRBD1 | . | 15 | TRBJ2-7 | TRBV6-5 | CASSKIGTGEGEQYF | TGTGCCAGCAGTAAGATCGGGACAGGGGAAGGCGAGCAGTACTTC
. | few | 16 | TRBJ1-6 | TRBV28 | CASSSPAGGPGSPLHF | TGTGCCAGCAGTTCTCCGGCCGGGGGGCCAGGGTCACCCCTCCACTTT
TRBD1 | once | 16 | TRBJ1-6 | TRBV7-9 | CASSTTGQRSHSPLHF | TGTGCCAGCAGTACAACGGGACAGAGAAGTCATTCACCCCTCCACTTT
TRBD2 | . | 14 | TRBJ2-7 | TRBV7-9 | CASSPPSGSYEQYF | TGTGCCAGCAGCCCCCCTAGCGGTTCCTACGAGCAGTACTTC
TRBD2 | . | 18 | TRBJ2-2 | TRBV18 | CASSLLLAGGPGTGELFF | TGTGCCAGCTCACTCTTACTAGCGGGAGGGCCCGGCACCGGGGAGCTGTTTTTT
. | few | 15 | TRBJ1-1 | TRBV9 | CASSFAGVMNTEAFF | TGTGCCAGCAGCTTTGCGGGGGTTATGAACACTGAAGCTTTCTTT
TRBD1 | . | 15 | TRBJ2-7 | TRBV6-5 | CASSYSTGGSYEQYF | TGTGCCAGCAGTTACTCGACAGGGGGATCCTACGAGCAGTACTTC
TRBD1 | . | 21 | TRBJ2-7 | TRBV19 | CASRTKRDRGRDAQSSYEQYF | TGTGCCAGTAGAACAAAGCGGGACAGGGGGCGCGACGCCCAAAGCTCCTACGAGCAGTACTTC
. | . | 14 | TRBJ1-5 | TRBV30 | CAWSGGSSNQPQHF | TGTGCCTGGAGTGGGGGCAGTAGCAATCAGCCCCAGCATTTT
TRBD1 | . | 14 | TRBJ2-7 | TRBV5-4 | CASSSTGGLYEQYF | TGTGCCAGCAGTTCAACAGGGGGCCTCTACGAGCAGTACTTC
. | . | 11 | TRBJ2-7 | TRBV20-1 | CSATRTYEQYF | TGCAGTGCTACTAGAACCTACGAGCAGTACTTC